Listed here are 31 T cell receptor beta chains from one sample, sequenced in a study of blood T cells in healthy people across ages. A second roughly 6 to 11 cycle PCR used barcoded and J-beta primers. MiXCR, applied by TCRdb to the 5' RACE reads, yields one record per CDR3 protein. The table includes roughly 1.6 million distinct CDR3 sequences, roughly 30% detected once. The sequencing sample was made of blood. The receptors shown here come from a woman aged 25 to 39 in good health.

The chain employs TRBV6-5 and TRBJ2-7; the D is unclear. This CDR3 is 14 amino acids long. Trimming cost V 2 bases and J 3 bases, with 11 bases left between them. Germline loops: CDR1 MNHEY, CDR2 SVGAGI. CDR3 amino acids: CASSYDRTGYEQYF. The DNA of the CDR3 is TGTGCCAGCAGTTACGATAGAACTGGCTACGAGCAGTACTTC.

The genes are TRBV5-6 and TRBJ2-7, with D perhaps TRBD1 or TRBD2 (6 bases each). With 3 bases removed from V and 1 base from J, the gap between germline ends came to 17 bases. Germline V gene lookup returns CDR1 SGHDT and CDR2 YYEEEE. This CDR3 region has 16 residues. The CDR3 DNA reads TGTGCCAGCAGCTGGGGTTTACAGGGAGGTTCCTACGAGCAGTACTTC. Amino acids: CASSWGLQGGSYEQYF.

This clonotype turned up a few times. The chain carries TRBV12-3 or TRBV12-4 and TRBJ2-5; the match to TRBD2 covers 8 bases. V shed 7 bases and J 11 bases; nucleotides not matched to a gene: 18. The CDR3 totals 15 residues. The chain's CDR3 is CASTTTGPGREEQYF. As DNA, the CDR3 is TGTGCCAGCACTACGACAGGCCCCGGGAGGGAGGAGCAGTACTTC.

This sequence joins TRBV5-1 and TRBJ2-1, with 8 bases matching TRBD1. The CDR3 consists of 17 residues. The junction had 10 bases not matched to a gene; V was cut back by 1 base and J by 4 bases. The germline V gene encodes CDR1 SGHRS and CDR2 YFSETQ. The CDR3 loop is CASSLFVDRGLYNEQFF. CDR3 bases: TGCGCCAGCAGCTTGTTTGTAGACAGGGGTCTTTACAATGAGCAGTTCTTC.

The chain couples TRBV9 to TRBJ2-1; D unresolved. Per germline, CDR1 SGDLS and CDR2 YYNGEE. The CDR3 totals 16 residues. V dropped 0 bases and J dropped 4 bases, with 14 bases sitting between them. For the CDR3, the DNA is TGTGCCAGCAGCGTAGAGGCCTTCCCACCTTACAATGAGCAGTTCTTC. Amino acids: CASSVEAFPPYNEQFF.

This clonotype was seen a handful of times. The V gene is TRBV29-1, the J gene TRBJ1-5; tentatively, D is TRBD1 (5 bases). This CDR3 has 13 residues. Trimming pared 4 bases from V and 2 bases from J, leaving 9 bases between. Germline lookup yields CDR1 SQVTM and CDR2 ANQGSEA. The CDR3 here is CSVGEGGNQPQHF. In DNA, the CDR3 is TGCAGCGTTGGAGAAGGGGGCAATCAGCCCCAGCATTTT.

This clonotype occurred a few times. This chain joins TRBV2 and TRBJ2-7; 10 nucleotides align to TRBD2. With V trimmed by 6 bases and J by 3 bases, 8 bases remained unmatched. Looked up from germline, CDR1 is SNHLY and CDR2 is FYNNEI. The CDR3 consists of 15 residues. This CDR3 is CASRYQASGSYEQYF. CDR3 DNA sequence: TGTGCCAGCAGATATCAGGCTAGCGGGAGCTACGAGCAGTACTTC.

The chain couples TRBV10-3 to TRBJ2-5, with 10 bases aligning to TRBD1. This CDR3 is built from 13 residues. The V and J ends lost 2 bases and 9 bases, in that order; junction bases with no gene match: 3. CDR1 ENHRY and CDR2 SYGVKD come from the germline V gene. CDR3 DNA sequence: TGTGCCATCAGTGAGGGACAGGGGGAGGCCCAGTACTTC. Its protein product is CAISEGQGEAQYF.

This clonotype was observed a single time. V usage is TRBV4-1 and J usage is TRBJ1-3; D might be TRBD1 (6 bases). Germline V lookup: CDR1 MGHRA, CDR2 YSYEKL. The CDR3 loop spans 18 amino acids. V was pared by 1 base and J by 2 bases, with 18 bases between. The CDR3 reads CASSQGYQGLYAGNTIYF. CDR3 nucleotides: TGCGCCAGCAGCCAAGGATATCAGGGGCTATACGCTGGAAACACCATATATTTT.

This clonotype was seen many times. The genes are TRBV29-1 and TRBJ1-2, with a weak D call TRBD1 (5 bases). Germline values: CDR1 SQVTM, CDR2 ANQGSEA. The CDR3 covers 11 residues. Trimming stripped 6 bases from V and 2 bases from J, with 7 bases between. The CDR3 sequence: CSVEGNYGYTF. The CDR3 region has the DNA TGCAGCGTGGAGGGGAACTATGGCTACACCTTC. Full variable domain (outside the CDR3, taken from reference TRBV29-1 and TRBJ1-2): SAVISQKPSRDICQRGTSLTIQCQVDSQVTMMFWYRQQPGQSLTLIATANQGSEATYESGFVIDKFPISRPNLTFSTLTVSNMSPEDSSIYLCSVEGNYGYTFGSGTRLTVV.

CDR3 sequence reads: CASSSQSQGAYGYTF. The DNA of the CDR3 is TGTGCCAGCAGTTCACAATCTCAGGGGGCCTATGGCTACACCTTC. V usage is TRBV27 and J usage is TRBJ1-2; 8 bases line up with TRBD1. Germline V lookup: CDR1 MNHEY, CDR2 SMNVEV (reference sequence). The CDR3 consists of 15 residues. V shed 4 bases, J shed 4 bases, and the junction held 8 bases outside the gene matches.

The chain is built from TRBV7-9 and TRBJ1-1, with D unclear. Germline CDR1 is SEHNR and CDR2 is FQNEAQ (reference sequence). Deletions cut 0 bases from V and 3 bases from J, with 8 bases between. The CDR3 runs to 14 residues. The chain's CDR3 is CASSLANTYTEAFF. The CDR3 DNA sequence: TGTGCCAGCAGCTTAGCGAACACTTACACTGAAGCTTTCTTT.

To note about this clonotype: A junction end diverges from the germline sequence, so it may reflect a read error. Written as DNA, the CDR3 is TGTACCAGCAGCCACCCCTACGGCGGGGGGCAGGCAAGAGAGACCCAGTACTTC. This gives the protein CTSSHPYGGGQARETQYF. The chain has TRBV7-8 and TRBJ2-5; 8 positions agree with TRBD2. Germline lookup yields CDR1 SGHVS and CDR2 FQNEAQ. CDR3 length: 18 residues. The variable domain in full, with the rest retrieved from reference TRBV7-8 and TRBJ2-5, is GAGVSQSPRYKVAKRGQDVALRCDPISGHVSLFWYQQALGQGPEFLTYFQNEAQLDKSGLPSDRFFAERPEGSVSTLKIQRTQQEDSAVYLCTSSHPYGGGQARETQYFGPGTRLLVL.

The CDR3 bases are TGTGCCAGCAGCCCCGCGGGACAGCAAGAGACCCAGTACTTC. Translating gives CASSPAGQQETQYF. The chain is built from TRBV7-2 and TRBJ2-5; D is perhaps TRBD1 (7 bases). The CDR3 is made up of 14 amino acids. Trimming shortened V by 5 bases and J by 2 bases, and 12 bases separated the two germline ends. CDR1 is SGHTA, CDR2 FQGNSA, per germline. Combining the CDR3 with reference TRBV7-2 and TRBJ2-5 gives the whole variable domain GAGVSQSPSNKVTEKGKDVELRCDPISGHTALYWYRQSLGQGLEFLIYFQGNSAPDKSGLPSDRFSAERTGGSVSTLTIQRTQQEDSAVYLCASSPAGQQETQYFGPGTRLLVL.

The CDR3: CASSQELGTVLGTQYF. The CDR3 nucleotides are TGCGCCAGCAGCCAAGAACTTGGGACAGTGCTTGGTACGCAGTATTTT. This chain joins TRBV4-1 and TRBJ2-3; the match to TRBD1 covers 7 bases. J gave up 8 bases and V 0 bases, and 11 bases lay outside the gene matches. The CDR3 has 16 residues. Germline V gene lookup returns CDR1 MGHRA and CDR2 YSYEKL.

This chain uses TRBV27 with TRBJ1-1, with unresolved D. CDR1 is MNHEY and CDR2 is SMNVEV in the germline V gene (reference sequence). V was shortened by 3 bases and J by 0 bases, with 8 bases between the two germline ends. The CDR3 runs 14 residues. CDR3 coding DNA: TGTGCCAGCAGTTTCCAGCGGCTGAACACTGAAGCTTTCTTT. Its protein product is CASSFQRLNTEAFF.

This clonotype was picked up a small number of times. A junction end diverges from the germline sequence, so it may reflect a read error. The chain combines TRBV5-1 with TRBJ2-2; no reliable D call. Germline V gene lookup returns CDR1 SGHRS and CDR2 YFSETQ. The CDR3 length is 13 residues. CDR3 DNA sequence: TGCGCCGGCAGCTTGTCAGGCACCGGGGAGCTGTTTTTT. Translated: CAGSLSGTGELFF.

V usage is TRBV7-9 and J usage is TRBJ1-1, with a tentative D call TRBD1 (5 bases). The CDR3 covers 13 residues. Trimming stripped 8 bases from V and 6 bases from J, with 16 bases between. The germline V gene has CDR1 SEHNR and CDR2 FQNEAQ (reference sequence). The CDR3: CASAPRAPPEAFF. The CDR3 coding sequence is TGTGCCAGCGCGCCCAGGGCACCGCCTGAAGCTTTCTTT.

The chain carries TRBV6-1 and TRBJ1-1; D might be TRBD1 (5 bases). The CDR3 sequence is 15 residues long. The germline V and J ends were trimmed by 6 bases and 1 base, with 15 bases remaining between them. Germline V gene sequence: CDR1 MNHNS, CDR2 SASEGT. CDR3 sequence reads: CASRGTDWKNTEAFF. CDR3 bases: TGTGCCAGCAGGGGGACGGATTGGAAGAACACTGAAGCTTTCTTT.

In regard to this clonotype: A junction end diverges from the germline sequence, so it may reflect a read error. The chain combines TRBV18 with TRBJ2-1; D not resolved. Germline V CDR1 and CDR2: KGHSH, LQKENI. CDR3 length: 14 amino acids. The CDR3 DNA reads as TGTGCCAACTCACCCGACTGGTTGGGGAATGAGCAGTTCTTC. Its protein product is CANSPDWLGNEQFF.

This clonotype appeared many times. The genes are TRBV12-3 or TRBV12-4 and TRBJ2-5; the D gene is possibly TRBD2 (5 bases). The CDR3 length is 15 residues. With 3 bases removed from V and 5 bases from J, the gap between germline ends came to 16 bases. This chain's CDR3 is CASSFKAGGWETQYF. The CDR3 DNA reads as TGTGCCAGCAGTTTCAAGGCGGGCGGTTGGGAGACCCAGTACTTC.

Only a few counts were recorded for this clonotype. V is TRBV5-1 and J is TRBJ2-1; D could derive from TRBD1 or TRBD2 (5 bases each). CDR3 length: 15 residues. Germline values: CDR1 SGHRS, CDR2 YFSETQ. Trimming cost V 0 bases and J 2 bases, with 9 bases left between them. The CDR3 bases are TGCGCCAGCAGCTTGGAGGGGACCCCCTACAATGAGCAGTTCTTC. Its protein is CASSLEGTPYNEQFF.

The rearrangement uses TRBV6-1 and TRBJ1-5, with D possibly TRBD1 on 5 matching bases. CDR3 length equals 14 residues. Germline V lookup: CDR1 MNHNS, CDR2 SASEGT. Trimming shortened V by 6 bases and J by 0 bases, and 9 bases separated the two germline ends. CDR3 sequence reads: CASRGTDSNQPQHF. The CDR3 DNA reads TGTGCCAGCAGAGGGACTGATAGCAATCAGCCCCAGCATTTT.

CDR3 sequence reads: CASSSRTGDYNEQFF. The CDR3 DNA reads as TGTGCCAGCAGCTCTAGGACAGGGGACTACAATGAGCAGTTCTTC. The chain links TRBV11-2 to TRBJ2-1, with 9 bases fitting TRBD1. This CDR3 spans 15 amino acids. In germline, CDR1 is SGHAT, CDR2 FQNNGV. The J segment lost 3 bases and the V segment lost 4 bases, leaving 4 bases of the junction unmatched.

The chain has TRBV20-1 and TRBJ2-5, with 10 bases identical to TRBD1. The CDR3 sequence is 14 residues long. Losses at the gene ends were 2 bases for V and 5 bases for J; bases not matched to a gene: 5. CDR1 DFQATT and CDR2 SNEGSKA come from the germline V gene (reference sequence). The CDR3 bases are TGCAGTGCTAGACGACAGGGGGCGCATGAGACCCAGTACTTC. This gives the protein CSARRQGAHETQYF.

This clonotype has a single count. The CDR3 region is CSARGEAGAPYEQYF. The DNA of the CDR3 is TGCAGTGCTAGAGGTGAAGCGGGAGCTCCCTACGAGCAGTACTTC. This chain connects TRBV20-1 to TRBJ2-7, with 8 bases identical to TRBD2. CDR1 is DFQATT, CDR2 SNEGSKA, per germline (reference sequence). The CDR3 has 15 amino acids. Trimming removed 1 base from V and 2 bases from J; junction bases left unmatched: 7.

This clonotype was counted only a few times. This chain connects TRBV7-9 to TRBJ1-6; D might be TRBD1 (6 bases). The V gene lost 6 bases and the J gene lost 5 bases, with 8 bases spanning the gap. Germline V CDR1 and CDR2: SEHNR, FQNEAQ (reference sequence). The CDR3 is 13 amino acids. The CDR3 region has the DNA TGTGCCAGCAGAAACAGGGATAATTCACCCCTCCACTTT. The encoded protein is CASRNRDNSPLHF.

This clonotype was seen only a few times. The V call is TRBV27, the J call TRBJ2-3; D is unresolved. This CDR3 is 14 amino acids long. Per germline, CDR1 MNHEY and CDR2 SMNVEV (reference sequence). V was shortened by 5 bases and J by 0 bases, with 9 bases between the two germline ends. In DNA, the CDR3 is TGTGCCAGCAGTATAGTCCGTAGCACAGATACGCAGTATTTT. This encodes CASSIVRSTDTQYF.

This sequence joins TRBV20-1 and TRBJ1-1; D not certain. This CDR3 is built from 9 residues. From germline, CDR1 is DFQATT and CDR2 SNEGSKA (reference sequence). The CDR3 is CRKLLEAFF. CDR3 nucleotide sequence: TGCCGGAAGTTACTTGAAGCTTTCTTT.

This clonotype turned up a few times. The chain joins TRBV28 to TRBJ1-2, with a possible D match to TRBD1 (6 bases). Per germline, CDR1 MDHEN and CDR2 SYDVKM. Deletions cut 5 bases from V and 0 bases from J, with 10 bases between. This CDR3 has 14 residues. The DNA of the CDR3 is TGTGCCAGCAGTGGGGGCACCGCTAACTATGGCTACACCTTC. Its protein product is CASSGGTANYGYTF.

On this clonotype itself: A much larger clonotype is one base distant, so this may be a read error. The gene calls are TRBV4-2 and TRBJ2-1, with 10 bases fitting TRBD2. The CDR3 runs 17 residues. The V gene's germline CDR1 is LGHNA and CDR2 YNFKEQ. The CDR3 protein is CACSQAVLAGVNNEQFF. For the CDR3, the DNA is TGTGCCTGCAGTCAAGCCGTCCTAGCGGGGGTTAACAATGAGCAGTTCTTC.